The clone carrying this TCR beta chain was picked up a small number of times. Its antigen is unknown. Individual cDNA molecules (in the library) carried attached unique molecular identifiers. TCRdb redid the calling of the RACE reads with MiXCR, one entry per CDR3 protein. The repertoire includes tens of thousands of distinct CDR3 sequences, approximately 6.7% of them detected once, and around 1.6% sits in the top ten. These data originate in a study of human T cells and chemical hapten exposure. The wider study: Small volume differences among pooled libraries mainly caused per-sample TCR yield variation. Findings and limits, study-wide: Alopecia affected the donors, so their immune response may differ from healthy people's.

Stated time point: pre-sensitization, week 0. Treatment given: therapeutic diphenylcyclopropenone sensitization with weekly scalp DPC. The CDR3 covers 18 residues. The V gene's germline CDR1 is MGHDK and CDR2 SYGVNS. V lost 2 bases to trimming and J lost 0 bases, with 19 bases between them. This clonotype was obtained from a woman aged 25 to 39 with alopecia areata. Some clones in this sample may be carry-over from other donors' samples. The chain links TRBV25-1 to TRBJ1-1; D ambiguous. Sample: whole blood, taken in connection with sensitization to the hapten diphenylcyclopropenone (DPC). Here the CDR3 reads CASSEIGGYGKLNTEAFF. CDR3 sequence (DNA): TGTGCCAGCAGTGAAATTGGAGGGTACGGGAAATTGAACACTGAAGCTTTCTTT.